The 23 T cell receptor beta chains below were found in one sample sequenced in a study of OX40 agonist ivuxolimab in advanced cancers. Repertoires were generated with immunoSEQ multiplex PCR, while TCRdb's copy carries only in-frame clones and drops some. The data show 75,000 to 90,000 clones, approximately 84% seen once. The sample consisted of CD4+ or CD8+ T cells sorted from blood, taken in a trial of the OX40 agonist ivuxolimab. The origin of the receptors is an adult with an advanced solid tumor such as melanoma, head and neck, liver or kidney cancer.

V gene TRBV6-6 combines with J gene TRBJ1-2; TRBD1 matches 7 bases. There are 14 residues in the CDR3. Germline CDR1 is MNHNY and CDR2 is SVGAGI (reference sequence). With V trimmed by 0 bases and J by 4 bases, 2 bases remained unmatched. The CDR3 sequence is CASSYSEGAYGYTF. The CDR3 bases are TGTGCCAGCAGTTACTCGGAGGGGGCCTATGGCTACACCTTC.

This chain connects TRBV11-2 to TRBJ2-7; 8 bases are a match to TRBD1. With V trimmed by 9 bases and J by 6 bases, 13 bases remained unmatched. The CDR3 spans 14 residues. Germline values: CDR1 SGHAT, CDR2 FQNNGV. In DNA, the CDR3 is TGTGCCAGTCGACAGGGGAATAACCTAGGCGAGCAGTACTTC. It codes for CASRQGNNLGEQYF.

In nucleotides, the CDR3 is TGTGCCAGCAGACAATATCAAGAGACCCAGTACTTC. It encodes CASRQYQETQYF. The genes are TRBV6-6 and TRBJ2-5; no definite D call. V lost 6 bases to trimming and J lost 2 bases, with 7 bases between them. The CDR3 runs to 12 residues. Per germline, CDR1 MNHNY and CDR2 SVGAGI (reference sequence).

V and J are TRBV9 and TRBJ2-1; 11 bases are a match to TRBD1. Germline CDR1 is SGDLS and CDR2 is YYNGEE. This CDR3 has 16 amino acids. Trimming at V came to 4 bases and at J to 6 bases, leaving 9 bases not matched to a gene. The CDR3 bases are TGTGCCAGCAGCCCCGGCGTTGGACAGGGGGCCAATGAGCAGTTCTTC. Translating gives CASSPGVGQGANEQFF.

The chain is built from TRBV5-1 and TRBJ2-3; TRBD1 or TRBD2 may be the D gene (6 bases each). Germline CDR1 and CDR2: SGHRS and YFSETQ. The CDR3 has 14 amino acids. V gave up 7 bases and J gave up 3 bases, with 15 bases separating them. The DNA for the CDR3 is TGCGCCAGCTGTACACAGGGAGGAACAGATACGCAGTATTTT. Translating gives CASCTQGGTDTQYF. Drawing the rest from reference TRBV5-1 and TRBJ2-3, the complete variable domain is KAGVTQTPRYLIKTRGQQVTLSCSPISGHRSVSWYQQTPGQGLQFLFEYFSETQRNKGNFPGRFSGRQFSNSRSEMNVSTLELGDSALYLCASCTQGGTDTQYFGPGTRLTVL.

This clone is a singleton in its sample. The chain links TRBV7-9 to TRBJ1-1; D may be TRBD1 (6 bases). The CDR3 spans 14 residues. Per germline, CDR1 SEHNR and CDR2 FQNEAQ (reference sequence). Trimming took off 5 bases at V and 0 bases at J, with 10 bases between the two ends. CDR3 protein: CASSHTGMNTEAFF. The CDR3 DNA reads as TGTGCCAGCAGCCACACAGGGATGAACACTGAAGCTTTCTTT. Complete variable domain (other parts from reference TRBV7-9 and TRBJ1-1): DTGVSQNPRHKITKRGQNVTFRCDPISEHNRLYWYRQTLGQGPEFLTYFQNEAQLEKSRLLSDRFSAERPKGSFSTLEIQRTEQGDSAMYLCASSHTGMNTEAFFGQGTRLTVV.

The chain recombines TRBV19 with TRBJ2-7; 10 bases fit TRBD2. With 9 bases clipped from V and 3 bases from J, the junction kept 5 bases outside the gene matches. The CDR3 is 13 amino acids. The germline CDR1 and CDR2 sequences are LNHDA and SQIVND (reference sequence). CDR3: CASAAGGGYEQYF. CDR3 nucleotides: TGTGCCAGCGCAGCGGGGGGGGGCTACGAGCAGTACTTC.

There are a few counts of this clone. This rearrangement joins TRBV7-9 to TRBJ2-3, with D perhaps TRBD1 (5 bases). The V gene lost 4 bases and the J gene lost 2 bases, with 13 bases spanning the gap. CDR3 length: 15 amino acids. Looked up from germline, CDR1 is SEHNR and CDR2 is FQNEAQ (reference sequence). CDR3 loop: CASSSLLGVTDTQYF. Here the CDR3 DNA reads TGTGCCAGCAGCTCACTGTTAGGGGTCACAGATACGCAGTATTTT.

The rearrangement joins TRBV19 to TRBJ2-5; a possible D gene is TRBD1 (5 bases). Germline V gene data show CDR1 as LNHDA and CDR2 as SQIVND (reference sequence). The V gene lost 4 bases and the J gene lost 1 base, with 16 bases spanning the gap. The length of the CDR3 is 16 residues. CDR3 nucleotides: TGTGCCAGTAGTACCTCCCTCGGACACACCCAAGAGACCCAGTACTTC. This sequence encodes CASSTSLGHTQETQYF.

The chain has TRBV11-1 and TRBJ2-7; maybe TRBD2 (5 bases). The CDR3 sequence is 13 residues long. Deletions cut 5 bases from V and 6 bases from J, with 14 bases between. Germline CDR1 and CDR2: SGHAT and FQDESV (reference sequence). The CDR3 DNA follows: TGTGCCAGCAGCCTCATGGAGCGGAGCGAGCAGTACTTC. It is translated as CASSLMERSEQYF.

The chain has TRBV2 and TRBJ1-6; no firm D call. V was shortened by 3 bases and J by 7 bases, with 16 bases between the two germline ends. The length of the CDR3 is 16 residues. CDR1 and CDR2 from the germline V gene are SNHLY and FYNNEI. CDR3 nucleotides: TGTGCCAGCAGTGATCGGTCACCGGGAACCAATTCACCCCTCCACTTT. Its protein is CASSDRSPGTNSPLHF. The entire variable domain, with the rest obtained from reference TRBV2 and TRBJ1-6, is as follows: EPEVTQTPSHQVTQMGQEVILRCVPISNHLYFYWYRQILGQKVEFLVSFYNNEISEKSEIFDDQFSVERPDGSNFTLKIRSTKLEDSAMYFCASSDRSPGTNSPLHFGNGTRLTVT.

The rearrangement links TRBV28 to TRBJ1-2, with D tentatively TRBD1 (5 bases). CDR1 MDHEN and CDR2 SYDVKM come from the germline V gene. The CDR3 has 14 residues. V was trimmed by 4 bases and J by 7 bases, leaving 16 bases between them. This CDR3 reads CASSSGTGLGGYTF. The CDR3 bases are TGTGCCAGCAGTTCGGGGACGGGGCTCGGTGGCTACACCTTC.

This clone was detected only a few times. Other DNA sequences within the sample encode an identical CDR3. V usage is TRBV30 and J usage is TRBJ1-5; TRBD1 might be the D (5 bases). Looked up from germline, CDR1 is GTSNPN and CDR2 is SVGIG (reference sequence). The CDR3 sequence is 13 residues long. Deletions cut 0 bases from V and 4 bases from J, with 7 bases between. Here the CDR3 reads CAWSVQGNQPQHF. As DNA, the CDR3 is TGTGCCTGGAGTGTTCAGGGAAATCAGCCCCAGCATTTT.

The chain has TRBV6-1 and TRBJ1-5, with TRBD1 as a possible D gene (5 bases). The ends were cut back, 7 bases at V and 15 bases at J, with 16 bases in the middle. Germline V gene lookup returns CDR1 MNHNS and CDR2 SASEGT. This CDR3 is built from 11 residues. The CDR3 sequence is CASTSSGRLHF. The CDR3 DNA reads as TGTGCCAGCACCTCCTCGGGACGATTGCATTTT.

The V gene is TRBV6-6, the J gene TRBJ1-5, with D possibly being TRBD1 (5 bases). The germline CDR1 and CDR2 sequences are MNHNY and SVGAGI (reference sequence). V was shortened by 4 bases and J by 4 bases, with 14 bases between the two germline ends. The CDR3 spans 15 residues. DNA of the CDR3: TGTGCCAGCAGTTCCTCCGGGGCCGTGAATCAGCCCCAGCATTTT. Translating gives CASSSSGAVNQPQHF.

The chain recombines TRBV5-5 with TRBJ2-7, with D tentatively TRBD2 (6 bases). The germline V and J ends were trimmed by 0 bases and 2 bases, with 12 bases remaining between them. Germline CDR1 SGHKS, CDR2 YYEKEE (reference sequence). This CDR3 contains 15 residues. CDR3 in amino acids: CASSLVSEGPYEQYF. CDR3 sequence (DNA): TGTGCCAGCAGCTTGGTGTCGGAGGGGCCCTACGAGCAGTACTTC.

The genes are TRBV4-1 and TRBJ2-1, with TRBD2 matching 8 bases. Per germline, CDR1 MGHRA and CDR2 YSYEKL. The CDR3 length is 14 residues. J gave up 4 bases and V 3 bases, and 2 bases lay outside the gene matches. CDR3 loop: CASSHQREYNEQFF. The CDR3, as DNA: TGCGCCAGCAGCCACCAGCGGGAGTACAATGAGCAGTTCTTC.

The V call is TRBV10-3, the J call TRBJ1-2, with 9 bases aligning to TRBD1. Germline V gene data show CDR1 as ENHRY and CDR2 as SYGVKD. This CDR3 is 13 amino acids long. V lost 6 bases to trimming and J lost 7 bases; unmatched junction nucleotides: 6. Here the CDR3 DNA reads TGTGCCATCAGGGGACAGGGTCTTGGTGGCTACACCTTC. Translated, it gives CAIRGQGLGGYTF.

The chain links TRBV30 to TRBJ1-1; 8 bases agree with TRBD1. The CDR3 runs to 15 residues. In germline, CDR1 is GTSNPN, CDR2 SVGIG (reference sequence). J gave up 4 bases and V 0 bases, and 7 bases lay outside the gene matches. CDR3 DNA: TGTGCCTGGAGTGTATTGTCCAGGGGGCCCACTGAAGCTTTCTTT. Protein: CAWSVLSRGPTEAFF.

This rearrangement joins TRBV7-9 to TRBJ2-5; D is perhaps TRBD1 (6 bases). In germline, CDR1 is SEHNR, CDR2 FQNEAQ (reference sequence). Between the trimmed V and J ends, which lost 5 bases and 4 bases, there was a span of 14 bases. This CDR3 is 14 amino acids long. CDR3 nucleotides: TGTGCCAGCAGCCATCCGACAGGCGGAGAGACCCAGTACTTC. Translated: CASSHPTGGETQYF.

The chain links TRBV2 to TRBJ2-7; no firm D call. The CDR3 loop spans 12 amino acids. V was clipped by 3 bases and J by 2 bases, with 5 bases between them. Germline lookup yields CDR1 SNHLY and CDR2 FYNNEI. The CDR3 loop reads CASSDRTYEQYF. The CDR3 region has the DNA TGTGCCAGCAGTGACAGAACCTACGAGCAGTACTTC.

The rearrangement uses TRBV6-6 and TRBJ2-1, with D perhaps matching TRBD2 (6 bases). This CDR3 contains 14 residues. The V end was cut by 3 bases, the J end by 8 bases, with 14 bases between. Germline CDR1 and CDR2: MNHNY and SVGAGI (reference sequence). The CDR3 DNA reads TGTGCCAGCAGTTATCCGGGGGTGGGGTATGAGCAGTTCTTC. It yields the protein CASSYPGVGYEQFF.

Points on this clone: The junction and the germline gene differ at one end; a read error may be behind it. For the CDR3, the DNA is TGCAGCTGCCGGGAGGGAAGAGATGACTTC. It specifies CSCREGRDDF. The V and J genes are TRBV29-1 and TRBJ2-5, with 8 bases fitting TRBD2. This CDR3 has 10 residues. From germline, CDR1 is SQVTM and CDR2 ANQGSEA.